This TCR beta chain stems from a study of CD8+CD57+ T cells in acquired aplastic anemia. As for the study in general: Sorted CD4+ and CD8+ cells gave a mean 3.2 ug DNA, range roughly 0.2 to 27.4 ug. Notes on the study in general: It was found that some 31 CD8+ CDR3 sequences were shared between patients and controls. Any difference that existed in CD8+ Simpson's diversity between patients and controls was not significant.

A note on this clonotype: Its antigen is as yet unknown. Just one base apart from a much larger clone, this may be a read error.

Whoever was chosen for sequencing had shown CD8+CD57+ cell expansion by flow cytometry. The TCR beta profiling, which covered VDJ combination and CDR3 sequence, was carried out using genomic DNA as the template. TCRdb called the reads again in MiXCR, with one record for every CDR3 protein. The data contain around 430,000 distinct CDR3 sequences, approximately 32% of them singletons. This CDR3 is built from 13 residues. V was cut by 6 bases and J by 1 base, with 12 bases left in between. Germline V gene lookup returns CDR1 SQVTM and CDR2 ANQGSEA. This rearrangement joins TRBV29-1 to TRBJ1-1; D might be TRBD1 (5 bases). Sequencing was carried out using sorted CD4+, CD8+, or CD8+CD57+ T cells (not recorded which) from PBMCs. The clonotype originates from a human donor with aplastic anemia. The CDR3 DNA follows: TGCAGCGTAACCGGGACCCAGAACACTGAAGCTTTCTTT. Residues: CSVTGTQNTEAFF.